A selection of T cell receptor beta chains follows, all from one sample in a study of T cell clones after liver transplantation. Produced via immunoSEQ multiplex PCR; TCRdb's table is partial and in-frame only. Seen here are about 11,000 clones, roughly 70% observed once, and the top ten hold about a quarter. The specimen comprised CD4+ T cells from blood, sampled nearly 33 months after liver transplant. The receptors originated from a human patient who received a liver transplant. Certain T cells may be donor cells from the graft. Both conserved end residues are part of each CDR3. Fields, in order: clone size, D gene, V gene, J gene, CDR3 DNA, CDR3 protein. The D gene is left open where the match is weak. For some rows the clone size is stated as once, few or many, or as a class when expanded; others skip it.

clone_size: .
d_call: .
v_call: TRBV21-1
j_call: TRBJ2-2
cdr3_nt: TGTGCCAGTGACAGGGACTTAGGGAACACCGGGGAGCTGTTTTTT
cdr3_aa: CASDRDLGNTGELFF

clone_size: once
d_call: .
v_call: TRBV19
j_call: TRBJ2-3
cdr3_nt: TGTGCCAGTAGTGGGGACACTAGCACAGATACGCAGTATTTT
cdr3_aa: CASSGDTSTDTQYF

clone_size: .
d_call: TRBD2
v_call: TRBV7-9
j_call: TRBJ2-5
cdr3_nt: TGTGCCAGCAGCCCTCCCGCGCGGGGGGCCCCGGGGGAGACCCAGTACTTC
cdr3_aa: CASSPPARGAPGETQYF

clone_size: few
d_call: .
v_call: TRBV5-1
j_call: TRBJ1-6
cdr3_nt: TGCGCCAGCAGCCCTGAGGGGGGGCCCACCATTAATTCACCCCTCCACTTT
cdr3_aa: CASSPEGGPTINSPLHF

clone_size: once
d_call: .
v_call: TRBV25-1
j_call: TRBJ1-2
cdr3_nt: TGTGCCAGCAGTGAAATCGGGGGGGGCAACTATGGCTACACCTTC
cdr3_aa: CASSEIGGGNYGYTF

clone_size: medium-sized
d_call: .
v_call: TRBV5-5
j_call: TRBJ2-5
cdr3_nt: TGTGCCAGCAGCCTGGGGCAACGGCTCCAAGAGACCCAGTACTTC
cdr3_aa: CASSLGQRLQETQYF

clone_size: .
d_call: .
v_call: TRBV6-1
j_call: TRBJ1-5
cdr3_nt: TGTGCCAGCAGTGATCGCAGGTACAATCAGCCCCAGCATTTT
cdr3_aa: CASSDRRYNQPQHF

clone_size: .
d_call: .
v_call: TRBV7-6
j_call: TRBJ2-3
cdr3_nt: TGTGCCAGCAGTCCTTTCAGCGGCAGCACAGATACGCAGTATTTT
cdr3_aa: CASSPFSGSTDTQYF

clone_size: few
d_call: TRBD2
v_call: TRBV5-1
j_call: TRBJ2-3
cdr3_nt: TGCGCCAGCAGCTTATGGGAGACTAGCGCGCCAGATACGCAGTATTTT
cdr3_aa: CASSLWETSAPDTQYF

clone_size: .
d_call: .
v_call: TRBV2
j_call: TRBJ1-6
cdr3_nt: TGTGCCAGCAGTATCCTCTCTTCACCAACCCGTAATTCACCCCTCCACTTT
cdr3_aa: CASSILSSPTRNSPLHF

clone_size: .
d_call: .
v_call: TRBV4-1
j_call: TRBJ1-3
cdr3_nt: TGCGCCAGCAGCCAAGATGGCACCGGAGGGGGAGGAAACACCATATATTTT
cdr3_aa: CASSQDGTGGGGNTIYF

clone_size: .
d_call: .
v_call: TRBV28
j_call: TRBJ2-7
cdr3_nt: TGTGCCAGCACAGGGACGGCTGCCTACGAGCAGTACTTC
cdr3_aa: CASTGTAAYEQYF

clone_size: .
d_call: .
v_call: TRBV15
j_call: TRBJ2-7
cdr3_nt: TGTGCCACCAGCACAGGGACCTCCTACGAGCAGTACTTC
cdr3_aa: CATSTGTSYEQYF

clone_size: .
d_call: TRBD2
v_call: TRBV29-1
j_call: TRBJ2-1
cdr3_nt: TGCAGCGTTCAGACTAGCGCCTACAATGAGCAGTTCTTC
cdr3_aa: CSVQTSAYNEQFF

clone_size: few
d_call: .
v_call: TRBV6-5
j_call: TRBJ2-3
cdr3_nt: TGTGCCAGCAGTGTCACAGATACGCAGTATTTT
cdr3_aa: CASSVTDTQYF

clone_size: .
d_call: .
v_call: TRBV21-1
j_call: TRBJ1-2
cdr3_nt: TGTGCCAGCAGCAATAACTATGGCTACACCTTC
cdr3_aa: CASSNNYGYTF

clone_size: .
d_call: .
v_call: TRBV7-7
j_call: TRBJ2-6
cdr3_nt: TGTGCCAGCAGCTTTACCAAAAGTCGGGCCAACGTCCTGACTTTC
cdr3_aa: CASSFTKSRANVLTF

clone_size: few
d_call: TRBD1
v_call: TRBV4-1
j_call: TRBJ1-4
cdr3_nt: TGCGCCAGCAGCCAAGGGGACAGGGGGCGGGCAGGTAGTGAAAAACTGTTTTTT
cdr3_aa: CASSQGDRGRAGSEKLFF

clone_size: .
d_call: TRBD2
v_call: TRBV5-4
j_call: TRBJ2-7
cdr3_nt: TGTGCCAGCAGCTTTTCAGGCGGGGGGCCTAACGAGCAGTACTTC
cdr3_aa: CASSFSGGGPNEQYF

clone_size: .
d_call: TRBD1
v_call: TRBV4-3
j_call: TRBJ1-1
cdr3_nt: TGCGCCAGCAGCCACTCTGACAGGGGTGAAGCTTTCTTT
cdr3_aa: CASSHSDRGEAFF

clone_size: .
d_call: .
v_call: TRBV25-1
j_call: TRBJ2-1
cdr3_nt: TGTGCCAGCAGTGAATGGTCTTGGGGTGACCTGATGTACAATGAGCAGTTCTTC
cdr3_aa: CASSEWSWGDLMYNEQFF

clone_size: .
d_call: TRBD1
v_call: TRBV28
j_call: TRBJ1-6
cdr3_nt: TGTGCCAGCAGTTTATTCCCGGGACAGGGGTTTAATTCACCCCTCCACTTT
cdr3_aa: CASSLFPGQGFNSPLHF

clone_size: .
d_call: .
v_call: TRBV27
j_call: TRBJ2-1
cdr3_nt: TGTGCCAGCAGTCTGGATCGTCATGAGCAGTTCTTC
cdr3_aa: CASSLDRHEQFF

clone_size: .
d_call: .
v_call: TRBV27
j_call: TRBJ2-3
cdr3_nt: TGTGCCAGCACTTCTAGGAGGACAGATAACACAGATACGCAGTATTTT
cdr3_aa: CASTSRRTDNTDTQYF

clone_size: once
d_call: TRBD1
v_call: TRBV2
j_call: TRBJ2-7
cdr3_nt: TGTGCCAGCAGTGAACTTCAGGGGGCCTACGAGCAGTACTTC
cdr3_aa: CASSELQGAYEQYF

clone_size: .
d_call: .
v_call: TRBV30
j_call: TRBJ1-5
cdr3_nt: TGTGCCTGGAGAATGGGCAGGGGATTACCCCAGCATTTT
cdr3_aa: CAWRMGRGLPQHF

clone_size: .
d_call: .
v_call: TRBV5-4
j_call: TRBJ1-2
cdr3_nt: TGTGCCAGCAGCCACCTTAGCCTAACACTCGGGGTTAACTATGGCTACACCTTC
cdr3_aa: CASSHLSLTLGVNYGYTF

clone_size: .
d_call: .
v_call: TRBV7-6
j_call: TRBJ2-7
cdr3_nt: TGTGCCAGCCGCTCAGAGATCTCCTACGAGCAGTACTTC
cdr3_aa: CASRSEISYEQYF

clone_size: .
d_call: .
v_call: TRBV27
j_call: TRBJ2-7
cdr3_nt: TGTGCCAGCAGTTTGACAGCTTCCTACGAGCAGTACTTC
cdr3_aa: CASSLTASYEQYF

clone_size: .
d_call: .
v_call: TRBV27
j_call: TRBJ2-1
cdr3_nt: TGTGCCAGCAGCCTTGGGCTCTATTGGTCGGGGGGCGCGAATAATGAGCAGTTCTTC
cdr3_aa: CASSLGLYWSGGANNEQFF

clone_size: .
d_call: .
v_call: TRBV5-8
j_call: TRBJ2-7
cdr3_nt: TGTGCCAGCAGCTTGCACGGTACCTACGAGCAGTACTTC
cdr3_aa: CASSLHGTYEQYF

clone_size: .
d_call: .
v_call: TRBV6-5
j_call: TRBJ2-5
cdr3_nt: TGTGCCAGCAGTCGAATCCAAGAGACCCAGTACTTC
cdr3_aa: CASSRIQETQYF

clone_size: .
d_call: .
v_call: TRBV2
j_call: TRBJ2-3
cdr3_nt: TGTGCCAGCTGGGACTCTTTCACAGATACGCAGTATTTT
cdr3_aa: CASWDSFTDTQYF

clone_size: .
d_call: .
v_call: TRBV29-1
j_call: TRBJ2-2
cdr3_nt: TGCAGCGTCCGACGGACCAACACCGGGGAGCTGTTTTTT
cdr3_aa: CSVRRTNTGELFF

clone_size: .
d_call: .
v_call: TRBV6-1
j_call: TRBJ2-5
cdr3_nt: TGTGCCAGCAGTACGCCGTGGGACTCGGCGGAGACCCAGTACTTC
cdr3_aa: CASSTPWDSAETQYF

clone_size: .
d_call: TRBD2
v_call: TRBV7-2
j_call: TRBJ2-3
cdr3_nt: TGTGCCAGCAGCTTATTTGGGGGGGTTGGAACAGATACGCAGTATTTT
cdr3_aa: CASSLFGGVGTDTQYF

clone_size: .
d_call: .
v_call: TRBV5-8
j_call: TRBJ1-1
cdr3_nt: TGTGCCAGCAGCTTTGCAGGTCAAGGGAACACTGAAGCTTTCTTT
cdr3_aa: CASSFAGQGNTEAFF

clone_size: .
d_call: TRBD1
v_call: TRBV5-5
j_call: TRBJ1-2
cdr3_nt: TGTGCCAGCAGCTCCACCGCGAAACAGGGGGCGGACGGCTACACCTTC
cdr3_aa: CASSSTAKQGADGYTF

clone_size: few
d_call: .
v_call: TRBV7-9
j_call: TRBJ2-5
cdr3_nt: TGTGCCAGCAGCGACAGTAGGGAAGAGACCCAGTACTTC
cdr3_aa: CASSDSREETQYF

clone_size: .
d_call: TRBD1
v_call: TRBV6-6
j_call: TRBJ2-7
cdr3_nt: TGTGCCAGCAGTTACTCGACAGGGTACGAGCAGTACTTC
cdr3_aa: CASSYSTGYEQYF

clone_size: .
d_call: TRBD2
v_call: TRBV7-2
j_call: TRBJ2-3
cdr3_nt: TGTGCCAGCAGCTTGACTAGCGGGAGGGCTCCCACAGATACGCAGTATTTT
cdr3_aa: CASSLTSGRAPTDTQYF

clone_size: few
d_call: .
v_call: TRBV19
j_call: TRBJ1-3
cdr3_nt: TGTGCCAGTAGTACGGACAGTGCCCTCCGCTCTGGAAACACCATATATTTT
cdr3_aa: CASSTDSALRSGNTIYF

clone_size: .
d_call: .
v_call: TRBV6-6
j_call: TRBJ1-1
cdr3_nt: TGTGCCAGCAGTTACGAGGGTCCGGGCACTGAAGCTTTCTTT
cdr3_aa: CASSYEGPGTEAFF

clone_size: .
d_call: .
v_call: TRBV19
j_call: TRBJ1-5
cdr3_nt: TGTGCCAGCAAGGATGATAACTATAGCAATCAGCCCCAGCATTTT
cdr3_aa: CASKDDNYSNQPQHF

clone_size: .
d_call: .
v_call: TRBV23-1
j_call: TRBJ2-2
cdr3_nt: TGCGCCAGCAGCCCTACCACCGGGAGAAACACCGGGGAGCTGTTTTTT
cdr3_aa: CASSPTTGRNTGELFF

clone_size: once
d_call: TRBD2
v_call: TRBV27
j_call: TRBJ2-1
cdr3_nt: TGTGCCAGCAGTTCCCACGGACTAGCGGGGGGGCAGTTCTTC
cdr3_aa: CASSSHGLAGGQFF

clone_size: .
d_call: .
v_call: TRBV4-2
j_call: TRBJ2-7
cdr3_nt: TGTGCCAGCTCCACAGCCGATGGCGGCTACGAGCAGTACTTC
cdr3_aa: CASSTADGGYEQYF

clone_size: .
d_call: TRBD2
v_call: TRBV28
j_call: TRBJ2-5
cdr3_nt: TGTGCCAGCAGTTTATATACTAGCGGGGGACAAGAGACCCAGTACTTC
cdr3_aa: CASSLYTSGGQETQYF